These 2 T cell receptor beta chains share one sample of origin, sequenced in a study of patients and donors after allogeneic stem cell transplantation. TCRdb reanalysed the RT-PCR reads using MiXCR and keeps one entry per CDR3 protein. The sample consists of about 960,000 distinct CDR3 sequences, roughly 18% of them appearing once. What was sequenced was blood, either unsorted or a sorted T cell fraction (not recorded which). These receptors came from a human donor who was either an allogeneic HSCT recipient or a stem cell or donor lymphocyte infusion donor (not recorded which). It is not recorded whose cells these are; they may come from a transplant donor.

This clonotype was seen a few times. The CDR3 DNA sequence: TGTGCCAGCAGCCCCTACCGACAGGGGCGCTTCAATGAGCAGTTCTTC. It translates to CASSPYRQGRFNEQFF. The chain combines TRBV7-3 with TRBJ2-1; TRBD1 agrees at 8 bases. Unmatched junction bases numbered 12, after V lost 5 bases and J lost 6 bases. Germline V lookup: CDR1 SGHTA, CDR2 FQGTGA. The CDR3 has 16 residues. Filled out from reference TRBV7-3 and TRBJ2-1, the complete variable domain reads GAGVSQTPSNKVTEKGKYVELRCDPISGHTALYWYRQSLGQGPEFLIYFQGTGAADDSGLPNDRFFAVRPEGSVSTLKIQRTERGDSAVYLCASSPYRQGRFNEQFFGPGTRLTVL.

CDR3 loop: CASSQDVGQGPEQYF. The CDR3 DNA follows: TGTGCCAGCAGCCAAGATGTGGGACAGGGCCCTGAGCAGTACTTC. This sequence joins TRBV4-2 and TRBJ2-7; 9 bases match TRBD1. The CDR3 is 15 residues long. Trimming removed 0 bases from V and 7 bases from J; junction bases left unmatched: 7. Germline V CDR1 and CDR2: LGHNA, YNFKEQ.